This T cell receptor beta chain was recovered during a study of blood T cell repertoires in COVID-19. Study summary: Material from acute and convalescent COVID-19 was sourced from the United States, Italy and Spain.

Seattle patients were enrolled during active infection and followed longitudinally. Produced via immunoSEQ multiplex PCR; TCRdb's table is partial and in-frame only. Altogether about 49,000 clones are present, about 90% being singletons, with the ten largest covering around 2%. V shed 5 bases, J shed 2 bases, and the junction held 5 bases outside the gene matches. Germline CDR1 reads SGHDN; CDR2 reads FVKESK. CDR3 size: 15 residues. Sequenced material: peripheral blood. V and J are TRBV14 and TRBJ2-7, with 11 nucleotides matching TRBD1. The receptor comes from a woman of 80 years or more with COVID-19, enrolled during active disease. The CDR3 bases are TGTGCCAGCAGCTTGCCGGGACAGGGGGCCTACGAGCAGTACTTC. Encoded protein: CASSLPGQGAYEQYF. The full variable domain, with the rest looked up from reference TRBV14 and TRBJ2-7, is EAGVTQFPSHSVIEKGQTVTLRCDPISGHDNLYWYRRVMGKEIKFLLHFVKESKQDESGMPNNRFLAERTGGTYSTLKVQPAELEDSGVYFCASSLPGQGAYEQYFGPGTRLTVT.